This T cell receptor (beta chain) was obtained from a study of Ad26.COV2.S vaccination and SARS-CoV-2 variants. The V end was cut by 0 bases, the J end by 6 bases, with 8 bases between. The CDR3 is 14 amino acids. From germline, CDR1 is LNHNV and CDR2 YYDKDF (reference sequence). This sample's treatment: some 20 received Ad26.COV2.S at low or high dose, single or two shots; about 5 received placebo; per-sample allocation not given. Day 63 after the first injection of vaccine or placebo was the sampling time. The assay was immunoSEQ multiplex PCR, and TCRdb's table has in-frame clones only and misses some. The table has about 350,000 clones, roughly 84% seen once; the top ten hold about 3.5%.

The rearrangement uses TRBV15 and TRBJ2-2; D not resolved. Sequencing used peripheral blood, obtained in a trial of Ad26.COV2.S vaccine versus placebo. The receptor was derived from a person between 18 and 59 years old who received the Ad26.COV2.S COVID-19 vaccine or a placebo. Here the CDR3 reads CATSRDFDAGELFF. The CDR3 DNA is TGTGCCACCAGCAGAGATTTTGACGCCGGGGAGCTGTTTTTT.